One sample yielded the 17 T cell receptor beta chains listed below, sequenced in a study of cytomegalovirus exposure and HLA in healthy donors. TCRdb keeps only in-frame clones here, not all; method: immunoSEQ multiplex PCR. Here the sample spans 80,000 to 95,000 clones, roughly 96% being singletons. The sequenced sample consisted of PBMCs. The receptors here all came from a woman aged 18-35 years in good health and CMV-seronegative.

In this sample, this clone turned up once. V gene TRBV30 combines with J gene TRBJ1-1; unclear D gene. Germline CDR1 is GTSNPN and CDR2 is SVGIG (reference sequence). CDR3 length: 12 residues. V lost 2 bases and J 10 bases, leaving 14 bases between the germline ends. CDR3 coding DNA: TGTGCCTGGAGTACCATGGGAGCCCGAGCTTTCTTT. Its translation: CAWSTMGARAFF.

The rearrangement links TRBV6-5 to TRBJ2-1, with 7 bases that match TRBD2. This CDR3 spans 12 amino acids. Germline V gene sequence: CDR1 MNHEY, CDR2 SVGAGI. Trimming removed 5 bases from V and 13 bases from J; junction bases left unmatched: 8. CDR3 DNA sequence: TGTGCCAGCAGTGCTGTAGCGGGCGGTCAGTTCTTC. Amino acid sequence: CASSAVAGGQFF.

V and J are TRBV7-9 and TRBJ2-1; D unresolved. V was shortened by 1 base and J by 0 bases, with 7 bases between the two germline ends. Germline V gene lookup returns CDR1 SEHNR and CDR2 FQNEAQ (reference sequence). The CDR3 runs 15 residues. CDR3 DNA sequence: TGTGCCAGCAGCTTAGAGGCGGTCTCCTACAATGAGCAGTTCTTC. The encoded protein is CASSLEAVSYNEQFF.

CDR3 sequence: CASSHRDIYGYTF. Written as DNA, the CDR3 is TGTGCCAGCAGTCACCGGGACATCTATGGCTACACCTTC. This chain joins TRBV6-1 and TRBJ1-2; D is perhaps TRBD1 (6 bases). This CDR3 spans 13 amino acids. Germline V lookup: CDR1 MNHNS, CDR2 SASEGT. V lost 5 bases and J 4 bases, leaving 11 bases between the germline ends.

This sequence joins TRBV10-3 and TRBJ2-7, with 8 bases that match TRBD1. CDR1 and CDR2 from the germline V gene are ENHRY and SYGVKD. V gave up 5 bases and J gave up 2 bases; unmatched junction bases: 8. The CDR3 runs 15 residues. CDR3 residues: CAISLTGQATYEQYF. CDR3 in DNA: TGTGCCATCAGTTTGACGGGACAGGCCACCTACGAGCAGTACTTC.

CDR3 nucleotide sequence: TGTGCCAGTAGTATCCATGGGCAGGGGGCGCAGAATTTGTACGGCTACACCTTC. This gives the protein CASSIHGQGAQNLYGYTF. The chain links TRBV19 to TRBJ1-2, with 8 bases fitting TRBD1. The CDR3 contains 18 residues. After removal of 3 bases from V and 8 bases from J, the junction contained 20 bases not matched to a gene. CDR1 and CDR2 from the germline V gene are LNHDA and SQIVND (reference sequence).

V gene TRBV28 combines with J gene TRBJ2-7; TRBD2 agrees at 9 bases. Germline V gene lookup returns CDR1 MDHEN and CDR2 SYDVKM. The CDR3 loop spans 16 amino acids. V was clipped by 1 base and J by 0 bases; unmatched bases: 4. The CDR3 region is CASSLFRLADSYEQYF. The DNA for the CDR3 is TGTGCCAGCAGTTTATTTAGACTAGCGGACTCCTACGAGCAGTACTTC. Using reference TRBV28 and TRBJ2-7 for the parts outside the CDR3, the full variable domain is DVKVTQSSRYLVKRTGEKVFLECVQDMDHENMFWYRQDPGLGLRLIYFSYDVKMKEKGDIPEGYSVSREKKERFSLILESASTNQTSMYLCASSLFRLADSYEQYFGPGTRLTVT.

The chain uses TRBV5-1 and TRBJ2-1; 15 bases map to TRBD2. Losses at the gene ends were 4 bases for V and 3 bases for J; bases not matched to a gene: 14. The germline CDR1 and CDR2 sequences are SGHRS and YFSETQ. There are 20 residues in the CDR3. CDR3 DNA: TGCGCCAGCAGCGACCACGCCGGGACTAGCGGGAGGACCGACTACAATGAGCAGTTCTTC. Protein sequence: CASSDHAGTSGRTDYNEQFF.

The CDR3 reads CATSSLAGTYNEQFF. In DNA, the CDR3 is TGTGCCACCAGCAGTTTAGCGGGAACCTACAATGAGCAGTTCTTC. The V and J genes are TRBV15 and TRBJ2-1; 8 bases align to TRBD2. The ends lost 3 bases at V and 2 bases at J; junction bases unmatched: 3. Germline CDR1 reads LNHNV; CDR2 reads YYDKDF (reference sequence). This CDR3 region has 15 residues. Combining the CDR3 with reference TRBV15 and TRBJ2-1 gives the whole variable domain DAMVIQNPRYQVTQFGKPVTLSCSQTLNHNVMYWYQQKSSQAPKLLFHYYDKDFNNEADTPDNFQSRRPNTSFCFLDIRSPGLGDTAMYLCATSSLAGTYNEQFFGPGTRLTVL.

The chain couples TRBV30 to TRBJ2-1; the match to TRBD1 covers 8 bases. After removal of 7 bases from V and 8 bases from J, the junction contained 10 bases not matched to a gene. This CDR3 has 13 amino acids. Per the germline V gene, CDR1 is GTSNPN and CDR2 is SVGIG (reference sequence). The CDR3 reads CAYQGARGYEQFF. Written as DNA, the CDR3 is TGTGCCTACCAGGGGGCGAGGGGGTATGAGCAGTTCTTC.

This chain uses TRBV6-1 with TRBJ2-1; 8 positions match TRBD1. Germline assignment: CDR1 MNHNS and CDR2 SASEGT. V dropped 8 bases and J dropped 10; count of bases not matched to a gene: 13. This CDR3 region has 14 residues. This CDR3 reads CASSSGQVLTEQFF. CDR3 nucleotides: TGTGCCAGCTCCTCGGGACAGGTGCTCACGGAGCAGTTCTTC.

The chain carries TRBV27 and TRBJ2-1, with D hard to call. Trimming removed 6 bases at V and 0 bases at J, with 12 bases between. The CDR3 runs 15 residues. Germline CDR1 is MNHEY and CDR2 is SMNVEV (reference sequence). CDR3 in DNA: TGTGCCAGCAGGCGAACTTTGAGCTCCTACAATGAGCAGTTCTTC. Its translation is CASRRTLSSYNEQFF.

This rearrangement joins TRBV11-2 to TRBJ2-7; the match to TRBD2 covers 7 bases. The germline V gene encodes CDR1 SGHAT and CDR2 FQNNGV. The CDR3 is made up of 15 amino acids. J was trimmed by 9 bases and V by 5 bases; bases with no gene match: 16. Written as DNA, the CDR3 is TGTGCCAGCAGCCGGCCAACTAGTGGCGGGAGTATGCAGTACTTC. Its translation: CASSRPTSGGSMQYF.

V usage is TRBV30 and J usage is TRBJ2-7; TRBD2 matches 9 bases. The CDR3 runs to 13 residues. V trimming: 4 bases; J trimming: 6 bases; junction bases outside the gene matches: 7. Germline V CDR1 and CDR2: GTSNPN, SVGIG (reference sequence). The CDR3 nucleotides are TGTGCCTGGACCGGGACTAGCATCGTCGAGCAGTACTTC. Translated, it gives CAWTGTSIVEQYF.

In DNA form, the CDR3 reads TGTGCCAGCAGCGTAGGGGGAGCGGGGGAGCAGTACTTC. Translation: CASSVGGAGEQYF. J is TRBJ2-7 and V is TRBV9; 7 bases line up with TRBD2. The CDR3 has 13 amino acids. V lost 0 bases to trimming and J lost 7 bases; unmatched junction nucleotides: 4. Per the germline V gene, CDR1 is SGDLS and CDR2 is YYNGEE.

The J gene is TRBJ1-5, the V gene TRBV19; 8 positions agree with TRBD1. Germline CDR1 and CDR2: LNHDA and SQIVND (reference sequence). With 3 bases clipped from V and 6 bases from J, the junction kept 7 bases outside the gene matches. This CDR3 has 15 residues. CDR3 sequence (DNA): TGTGCCAGTAGTATCGTTCAGGGGGCAAGTCAGCCCCAGCATTTT. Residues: CASSIVQGASQPQHF. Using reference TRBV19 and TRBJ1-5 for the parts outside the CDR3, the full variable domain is DGGITQSPKYLFRKEGQNVTLSCEQNLNHDAMYWYRQDPGQGLRLIYYSQIVNDFQKGDIAEGYSVSREKKESFPLTVTSAQKNPTAFYLCASSIVQGASQPQHFGDGTRLSIL.

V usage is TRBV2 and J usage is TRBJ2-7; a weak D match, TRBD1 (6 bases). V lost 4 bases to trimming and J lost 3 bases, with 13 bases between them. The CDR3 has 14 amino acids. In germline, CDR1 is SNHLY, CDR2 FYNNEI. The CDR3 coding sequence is TGTGCCAGCAGTGGGGGGCGGGCCCACTACGAGCAGTACTTC. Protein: CASSGGRAHYEQYF.